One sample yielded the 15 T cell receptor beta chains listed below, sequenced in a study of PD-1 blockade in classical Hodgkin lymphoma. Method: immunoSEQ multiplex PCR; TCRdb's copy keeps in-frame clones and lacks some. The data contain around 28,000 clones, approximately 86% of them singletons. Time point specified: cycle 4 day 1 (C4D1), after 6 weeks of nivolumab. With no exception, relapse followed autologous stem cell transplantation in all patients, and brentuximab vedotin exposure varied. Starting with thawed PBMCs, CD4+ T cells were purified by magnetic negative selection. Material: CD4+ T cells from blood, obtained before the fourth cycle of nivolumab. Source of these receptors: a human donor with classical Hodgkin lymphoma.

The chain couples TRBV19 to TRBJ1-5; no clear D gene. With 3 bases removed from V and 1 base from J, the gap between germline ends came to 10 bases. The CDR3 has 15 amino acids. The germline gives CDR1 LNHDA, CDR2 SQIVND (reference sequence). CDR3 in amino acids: CASSIANLSNQPQHF. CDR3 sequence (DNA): TGTGCCAGTAGTATTGCTAACCTAAGCAATCAGCCCCAGCATTTT.

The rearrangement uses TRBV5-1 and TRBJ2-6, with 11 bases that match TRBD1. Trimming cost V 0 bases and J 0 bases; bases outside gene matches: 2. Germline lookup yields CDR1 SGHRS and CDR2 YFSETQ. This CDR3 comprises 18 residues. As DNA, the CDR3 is TGCGCCAGCAGCTTGGGGACAGGGGGCAGCTCTGGGGCCAACGTCCTGACTTTC. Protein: CASSLGTGGSSGANVLTF.

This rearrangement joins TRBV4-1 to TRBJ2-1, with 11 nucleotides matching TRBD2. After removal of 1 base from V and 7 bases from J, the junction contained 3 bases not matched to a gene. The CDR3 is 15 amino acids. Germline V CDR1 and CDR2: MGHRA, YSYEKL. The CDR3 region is CASSQATSGGNEQFF. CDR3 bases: TGCGCCAGCAGCCAAGCTACTAGCGGGGGTAATGAGCAGTTCTTC.

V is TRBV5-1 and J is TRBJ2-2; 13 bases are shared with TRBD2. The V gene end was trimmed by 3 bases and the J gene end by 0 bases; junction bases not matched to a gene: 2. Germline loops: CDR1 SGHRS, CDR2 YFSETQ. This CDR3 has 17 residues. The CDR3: CASSWGLAGPNTGELFF. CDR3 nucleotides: TGCGCCAGCAGCTGGGGACTAGCGGGGCCGAACACCGGGGAGCTGTTTTTT.

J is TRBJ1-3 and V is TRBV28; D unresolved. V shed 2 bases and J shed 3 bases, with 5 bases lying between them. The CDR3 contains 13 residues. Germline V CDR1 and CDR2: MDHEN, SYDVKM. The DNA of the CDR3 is TGTGCCAGCAGTTTAAGTATTGGAAACACCATATATTTT. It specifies CASSLSIGNTIYF. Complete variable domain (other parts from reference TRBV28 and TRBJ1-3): DVKVTQSSRYLVKRTGEKVFLECVQDMDHENMFWYRQDPGLGLRLIYFSYDVKMKEKGDIPEGYSVSREKKERFSLILESASTNQTSMYLCASSLSIGNTIYFGEGSWLTVV.

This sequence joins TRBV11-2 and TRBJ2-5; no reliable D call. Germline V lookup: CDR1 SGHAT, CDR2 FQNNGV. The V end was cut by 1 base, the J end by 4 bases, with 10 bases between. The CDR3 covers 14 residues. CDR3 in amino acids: CASSLVFGSETQYF. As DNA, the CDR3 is TGTGCCAGCAGCTTAGTTTTCGGATCAGAGACCCAGTACTTC.

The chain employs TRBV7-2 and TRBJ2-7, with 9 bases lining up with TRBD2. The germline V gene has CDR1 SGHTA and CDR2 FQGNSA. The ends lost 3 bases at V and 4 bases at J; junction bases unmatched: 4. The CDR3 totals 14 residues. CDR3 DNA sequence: TGTGCCAGCAGCTTTAGCGGGAGTAGGTACGAGCAGTACTTC. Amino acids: CASSFSGSRYEQYF.

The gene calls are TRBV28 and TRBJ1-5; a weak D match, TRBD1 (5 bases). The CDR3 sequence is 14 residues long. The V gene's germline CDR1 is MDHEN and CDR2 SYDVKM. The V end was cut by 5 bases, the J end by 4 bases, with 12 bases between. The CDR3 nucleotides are TGTGCCAGCAGTCTCCTGCGGGGGAATCAGCCCCAGCATTTT. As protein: CASSLLRGNQPQHF.

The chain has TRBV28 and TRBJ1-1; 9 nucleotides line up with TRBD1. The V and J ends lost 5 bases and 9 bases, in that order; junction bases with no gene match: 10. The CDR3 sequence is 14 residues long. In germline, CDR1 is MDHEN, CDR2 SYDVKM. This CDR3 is CASSGQGQGVKAFF. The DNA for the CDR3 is TGTGCCAGCAGTGGACAGGGACAGGGCGTTAAAGCTTTCTTT.

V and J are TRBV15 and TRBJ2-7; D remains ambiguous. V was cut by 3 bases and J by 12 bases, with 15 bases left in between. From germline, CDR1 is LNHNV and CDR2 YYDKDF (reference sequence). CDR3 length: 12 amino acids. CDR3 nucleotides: TGTGCCACCAGCAGCATCGAATCCCTTTTGTACTTC. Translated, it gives CATSSIESLLYF.

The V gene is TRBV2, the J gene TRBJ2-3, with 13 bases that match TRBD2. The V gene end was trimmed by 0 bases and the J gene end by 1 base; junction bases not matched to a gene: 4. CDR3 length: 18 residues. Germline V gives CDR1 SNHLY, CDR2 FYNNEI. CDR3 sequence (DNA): TGTGCCAGCAGTGAAGCGGGACTAGCGGGACCTGGCACAGATACGCAGTATTTT. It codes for CASSEAGLAGPGTDTQYF.

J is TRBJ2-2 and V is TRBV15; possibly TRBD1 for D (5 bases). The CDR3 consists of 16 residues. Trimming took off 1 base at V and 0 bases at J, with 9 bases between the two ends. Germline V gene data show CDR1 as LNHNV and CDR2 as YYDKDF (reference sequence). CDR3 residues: CATSRGTTTNTGELFF. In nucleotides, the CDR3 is TGTGCCACCAGCAGAGGGACAACCACGAACACCGGGGAGCTGTTTTTT.

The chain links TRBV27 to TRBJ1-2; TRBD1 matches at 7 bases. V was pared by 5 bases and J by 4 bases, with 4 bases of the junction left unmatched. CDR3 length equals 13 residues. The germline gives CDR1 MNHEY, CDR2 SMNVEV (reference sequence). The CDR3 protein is CASSHDRAYGYTF. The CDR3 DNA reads TGTGCCAGCAGTCACGACAGGGCCTATGGCTACACCTTC.

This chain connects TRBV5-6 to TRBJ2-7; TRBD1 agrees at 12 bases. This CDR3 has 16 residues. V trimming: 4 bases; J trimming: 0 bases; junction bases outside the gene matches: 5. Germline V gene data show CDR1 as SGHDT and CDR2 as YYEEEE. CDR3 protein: CASSRGDRGLSYEQYF. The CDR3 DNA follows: TGTGCCAGCAGCAGAGGGGACAGGGGGCTCTCCTACGAGCAGTACTTC.

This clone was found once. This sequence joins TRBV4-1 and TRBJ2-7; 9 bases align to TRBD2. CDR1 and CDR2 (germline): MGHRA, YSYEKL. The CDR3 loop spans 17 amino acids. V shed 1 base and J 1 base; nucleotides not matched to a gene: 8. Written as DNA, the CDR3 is TGCGCCAGCAGCCAAGGGTTGATTAGCGGGAGTTCCTACGAGCAGTACTTC. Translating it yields CASSQGLISGSSYEQYF.